A selection of T cell receptor beta chains follows, all from one sample in a study of cytomegalovirus exposure and HLA in healthy donors. Some clones are missing from TCRdb's copy, which holds only in-frame ones; the method was immunoSEQ multiplex PCR. This sample yields some 160,000 clones, of which roughly 76% are seen a single time; around 2.3% belongs to the top ten. Sequencing was done on a sample of PBMCs. These receptor sequences come from a male donor in good health and CMV-seronegative. CDR3s include the opening cysteine and the closing phenylalanine or tryptophan. A D gene is named only where the DNA matches it firmly. Clone size is not always given. Where it is, it says once, few, many or a class for expanded clones.

TRBJ1-2 NA TRBV7-9 NA TGTGCCAGCAGCACCCGGTCGGGGAGCTACACCTTC CASSTRSGSYTF
TRBJ2-3 NA TRBV5-1 NA TGCGCCAGCAGTCAGCTAGGCCGGGGGACGCAGTATTTT CASSQLGRGTQYF
TRBJ1-4 NA TRBV6-5 TRBD1 TGTGCCAGCAGACAGGGGGGGGGTGAAAAACTGTTTTTT CASRQGGGEKLFF
TRBJ1-4 NA TRBV30 TRBD1 TGTGCCTGGAGTGGAGACAGGGTAATAGGAGAGGTGCCTGAAAAACTGTTTTTT CAWSGDRVIGEVPEKLFF
TRBJ2-7 NA TRBV7-9 NA TGTGCCAGCAGCCCTTTCCGGGAAAAGATCTACGAGCAGTACTTC CASSPFREKIYEQYF
TRBJ1-5 NA TRBV10-3 TRBD1 TGTGCCATCAGCTCCGGGACAGGGATGATCAATCAGCCCCAGCATTTT CAISSGTGMINQPQHF
TRBJ1-5 NA TRBV29-1 TRBD1 TGCAGCGTTTCACAGGGGGAGAATCAGCCCCAGCATTTT CSVSQGENQPQHF
TRBJ1-2 few TRBV25-1 NA TGTGCCAGCGGGGGGTCCGGTCGTATCGGCTACACCTTC CASGGSGRIGYTF
TRBJ1-5 NA TRBV19 TRBD1 TGTGCCAGTAGTACGGACAGGGAAGGGGACCAGCATTTT CASSTDREGDQHF
TRBJ1-4 few TRBV5-6 NA TGTGCCAGCAGCTTCAGTCCGGGGGAAAAACTGTTTTTT CASSFSPGEKLFF
TRBJ2-1 once TRBV5-1 NA TGCGCCAGCAGCTTGAGCCAGGGGAAATACAATGAGCAGTTCTTC CASSLSQGKYNEQFF
TRBJ2-7 NA TRBV6-6 TRBD2 TGTGCCAGCAGACCGGGTTTCGGCGGGGGCTACGAGCAGTACTTC CASRPGFGGGYEQYF
TRBJ1-4 NA TRBV28 NA TGTGCCAGCAGTCCTACAGGTCCCCCCTTTAATGAAAAACTGTTTTTT CASSPTGPPFNEKLFF
TRBJ1-5 NA TRBV7-9 NA TGTGCCAGCAGCTTGCAGGGGATCCGGCAGCCCCAGCATTTT CASSLQGIRQPQHF
TRBJ2-1 NA TRBV7-6 TRBD2 TGTGCCAGCAGCTTGGGGACTAGCGGGGGCCTCTCCTACAATGAGCAGTTCTTC CASSLGTSGGLSYNEQFF
TRBJ2-7 NA TRBV19 TRBD1 TGTGCCAGTAGTCACAGGGACAGGGGGGACCGAGAGCAGTACTTC CASSHRDRGDREQYF
TRBJ1-2 NA TRBV4-3 NA TGCGCCAGCAGCCCCTCGATAGGAGAGGCCTATGGCTACACCTTC CASSPSIGEAYGYTF
TRBJ1-2 NA TRBV5-1 NA TGCGCCAGCAGCTCCAGTAACCCTAACTATGGCTACACCTTC CASSSSNPNYGYTF
TRBJ1-5 NA TRBV19 NA TGTGCCAGTAGTATAGTGGCCGCTTCGTCTCAGCCCCAGCATTTT CASSIVAASSQPQHF
TRBJ2-7 NA TRBV25-1 NA TGTGCCAGCAGTAGAGCCCCGACTTACGAGCAGTACTTC CASSRAPTYEQYF
TRBJ1-2 NA TRBV5-6 NA TGTGCCAGCAGTTGGGGCGTGGACTATGGCTACACCTTC CASSWGVDYGYTF
TRBJ1-1 NA TRBV6-6 NA TGTGCCACCACCCTACCTGAGGTGAACACTGAAGCTTTCTTT CATTLPEVNTEAFF
TRBJ1-1 NA TRBV6-5 NA TGTGCCAGCATTAGAGGCCAGTCCAACACTGAAGCTTTCTTT CASIRGQSNTEAFF
TRBJ2-4 NA TRBV7-2 NA TGTGCCAGCAGCCCTCAGGGTAGTGGGGTAAACATTCAGTACTTC CASSPQGSGVNIQYF
TRBJ1-4 NA TRBV6-1 NA TGTGCCAGCAGTCGACAGATTAATGAAAAACTGTTTTTT CASSRQINEKLFF
TRBJ2-3 NA TRBV6-5 TRBD1 TGTGCCAGCAGTCCCCGACAGGGTTCAGATACGCAGTATTTT CASSPRQGSDTQYF
TRBJ2-7 NA TRBV29-1 NA TGCAGCGTTGCAGGCCTAAGCTCCTACGAGCAGTACTTC CSVAGLSSYEQYF
TRBJ2-3 few TRBV2 TRBD2 TGTGCCAGCAGTGATAGGACTAGCAGAATGGATACGCAGTATTTT CASSDRTSRMDTQYF
TRBJ1-5 NA TRBV6-5 NA TGTGCCAGCAGTTACTCGCCCCGAGGGCAGCCCCAGCATTTT CASSYSPRGQPQHF
TRBJ2-7 few TRBV11-2 TRBD1 TGTGCCAGCAGCTTAGCCAGGGGGCTTTTCGAGCAGTACTTC CASSLARGLFEQYF
TRBJ2-4 NA TRBV4-1 TRBD2 TGCGCCAGCAGCCAAGAAGGGAGGGTAGCCAAAAACATTCAGTACTTC CASSQEGRVAKNIQYF
TRBJ1-2 once TRBV7-2 NA TGTGCCAGCAGCCCGGCTTCTATAGCTAACTACGGCTACACCTTC CASSPASIANYGYTF
TRBJ2-2 NA TRBV9 TRBD1 TGTGCCAGCAGCGACAGGGGTCTGGGCACCGGGGAGCTGTTTTTT CASSDRGLGTGELFF
TRBJ1-1 NA TRBV29-1 TRBD1 TGCAGCGCCGCCCCCAGGGGGCGCAGGACTGAAGCTTTCTTT CSAAPRGRRTEAFF
TRBJ2-7 few TRBV10-3 TRBD1 TGTGCCATCAGTGCTACAGGGGACGAGCAGTACTTC CAISATGDEQYF
TRBJ2-3 once TRBV7-6 NA TGTGCCAGCAGCCCCAGAATGAGCACAGATACGCAGTATTTT CASSPRMSTDTQYF
TRBJ1-2 NA TRBV19 TRBD1 TGTGCCAGTAGTAAAGGTCTGGGACAGTCGTTAGGCTACACCTTC CASSKGLGQSLGYTF